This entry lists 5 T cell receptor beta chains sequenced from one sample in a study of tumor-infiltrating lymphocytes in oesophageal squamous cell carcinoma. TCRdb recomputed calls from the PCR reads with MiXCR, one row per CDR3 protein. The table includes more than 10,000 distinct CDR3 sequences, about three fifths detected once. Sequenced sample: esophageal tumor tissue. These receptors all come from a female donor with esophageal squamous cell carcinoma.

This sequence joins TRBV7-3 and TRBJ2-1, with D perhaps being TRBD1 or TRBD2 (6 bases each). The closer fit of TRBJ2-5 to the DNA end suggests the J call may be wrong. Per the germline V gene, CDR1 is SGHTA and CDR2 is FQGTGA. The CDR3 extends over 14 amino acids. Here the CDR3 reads CASSLIGGRETQYF. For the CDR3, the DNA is TGTGCCAGCAGCTTAATTGGGGGGCGAGAGACCCAGTACTTC.

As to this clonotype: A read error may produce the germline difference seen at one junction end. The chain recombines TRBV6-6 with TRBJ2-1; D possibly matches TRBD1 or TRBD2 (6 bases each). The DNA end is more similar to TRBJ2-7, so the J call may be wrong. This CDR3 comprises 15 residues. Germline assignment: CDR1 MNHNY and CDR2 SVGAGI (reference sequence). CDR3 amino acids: CASSDLGGAFYGQYF. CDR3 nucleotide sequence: TGTGCCAGCAGTGACTTGGGGGGCGCATTCTACGGGCAGTACTTC.

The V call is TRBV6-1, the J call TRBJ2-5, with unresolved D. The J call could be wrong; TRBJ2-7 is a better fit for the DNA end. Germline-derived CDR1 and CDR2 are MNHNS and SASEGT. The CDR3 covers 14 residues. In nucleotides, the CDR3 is TGTGCCAGCAGTGACGGACCAAAAGACTACGAGCAGTACTTC. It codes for CASSDGPKDYEQYF.

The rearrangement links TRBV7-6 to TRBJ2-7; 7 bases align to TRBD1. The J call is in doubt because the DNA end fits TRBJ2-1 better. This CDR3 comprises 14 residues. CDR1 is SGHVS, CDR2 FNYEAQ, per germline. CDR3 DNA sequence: TGTGCCAGCAGCTTATACGCAGGGGGCAATGAGCAGTTCTTC. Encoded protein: CASSLYAGGNEQFF.

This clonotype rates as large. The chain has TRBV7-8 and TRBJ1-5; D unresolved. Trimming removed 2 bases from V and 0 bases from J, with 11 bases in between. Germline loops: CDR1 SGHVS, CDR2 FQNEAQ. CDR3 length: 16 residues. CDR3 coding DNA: TGTGCCAGCAGCTTAAATGGTCCCTCTAGCAATCAGCCCCAGCATTTT. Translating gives CASSLNGPSSNQPQHF.